The clone carrying this TCR beta chain has only one observation. The antigen remains unidentified. Amplification used 60 Vbeta primers and 13 Jbeta primers. Measured with immunoSEQ multiplex PCR; TCRdb has only the in-frame clones, and not every one. The table lists 110,000 to 150,000 clones, around 75% of them singletons, with roughly 1.7% in the top ten. The data belong to a study of cytomegalovirus exposure and HLA in healthy donors. Overall study findings and caveats: A previous analysis found most TCR beta V segments productive roughly 90% or roughly 30% of the time. Later analysis showed most CMV-associated TCR beta chains appearing HLA-restricted.

The sample comprised PBMCs. The sequence derives from a woman aged 30 to 39 in good health and CMV-seronegative.

CDR3 in amino acids: CASSSAPSNRATGELFF. CDR3 nucleotides: TGCGCCAGCAGCTCCGCTCCTAGTAACAGGGCCACCGGGGAGCTGTTTTTT. The V call is TRBV5-1, the J call TRBJ2-2; tentative D call: TRBD1 (6 bases). The CDR3 runs 17 residues. V shed 3 bases and J shed 4 bases, with 19 bases lying between them. Germline loops: CDR1 SGHRS, CDR2 YFSETQ.